This is a list of T cell receptor beta chains from one sample in a study of siplizumab effects on memory and regulatory T cells. Only in-frame clones appear in the TCRdb table, and some are missing; sequencing was by immunoSEQ multiplex PCR. This table holds about 100,000 clones, around 90% found once. Input material: CD4+ T cells sorted from blood. Receptors originate from a human donor in good health. Each CDR3 is given with its conserved first and last residue. D genes are given only for firm matches. Rows give clone size only sometimes, using once, few, many, or a class for an expanded clone.

V gene: TRBV19
J gene: TRBJ2-1
D gene: .
clone size: .
CDR3 protein: CASSHTFHEQFF
CDR3 DNA: TGTGCCAGTAGCCACACCTTCCATGAGCAGTTCTTC

V gene: TRBV10-3
J gene: TRBJ1-1
D gene: .
clone size: .
CDR3 protein: CAIRDRTEALEAFF
CDR3 DNA: TGTGCCATCAGGGACCGGACGGAAGCCTTAGAAGCTTTCTTT

V gene: TRBV2
J gene: TRBJ2-7
D gene: TRBD2
clone size: .
CDR3 protein: CASSEAVVGTSVDEQYF
CDR3 DNA: TGTGCCAGCAGTGAAGCCGTCGTGGGGACTAGCGTCGACGAGCAGTACTTC

V gene: TRBV11-3
J gene: TRBJ2-7
D gene: TRBD2
clone size: .
CDR3 protein: CASSLGGGYEQYF
CDR3 DNA: TGTGCCAGCAGCTTAGGCGGGGGGTACGAGCAGTACTTC

V gene: TRBV10-3
J gene: TRBJ2-7
D gene: .
clone size: .
CDR3 protein: CAISQGLYEQYF
CDR3 DNA: TGTGCCATCAGCCAGGGTCTATACGAGCAGTACTTC

V gene: TRBV11-2
J gene: TRBJ2-5
D gene: .
clone size: .
CDR3 protein: CASSARRQETQYF
CDR3 DNA: TGTGCCAGCAGCGCCCGGCGCCAAGAGACCCAGTACTTC

V gene: TRBV29-1
J gene: TRBJ2-7
D gene: TRBD1
clone size: .
CDR3 protein: CSAQGQSSYEQYF
CDR3 DNA: TGCAGCGCCCAGGGACAGAGCTCCTACGAGCAGTACTTC

V gene: TRBV6-5
J gene: TRBJ1-1
D gene: .
clone size: .
CDR3 protein: CASSWAGRGNTEAFF
CDR3 DNA: TGTGCCAGCAGTTGGGCGGGGAGGGGGAACACTGAAGCTTTCTTT

V gene: TRBV28
J gene: TRBJ1-2
D gene: TRBD1
clone size: .
CDR3 protein: CASSPTGEYGYTF
CDR3 DNA: TGTGCCAGCAGTCCCACAGGGGAATATGGCTACACCTTC

V gene: TRBV20-1
J gene: TRBJ1-1
D gene: .
clone size: few
CDR3 protein: CSASKGTEAFF
CDR3 DNA: TGCAGTGCTAGTAAGGGGACTGAAGCTTTCTTT

V gene: TRBV6-5
J gene: TRBJ1-1
D gene: TRBD1
clone size: .
CDR3 protein: CASSHPTGIGEAFF
CDR3 DNA: TGTGCCAGCAGTCATCCGACAGGGATCGGTGAAGCTTTCTTT

V gene: TRBV2
J gene: TRBJ2-1
D gene: .
clone size: .
CDR3 protein: CASSEVHWNEQFF
CDR3 DNA: TGTGCCAGCAGTGAAGTCCACTGGAATGAGCAGTTCTTC

V gene: TRBV27
J gene: TRBJ1-6
D gene: .
clone size: .
CDR3 protein: CASSLRGKDPPLHF
CDR3 DNA: TGTGCCAGCAGCTTGAGGGGAAAGGACCCTCCCCTCCACTTT

V gene: TRBV28
J gene: TRBJ2-7
D gene: .
clone size: .
CDR3 protein: CASSLRGLRYEQYF
CDR3 DNA: TGTGCCAGCAGTTTAAGGGGTTTGAGGTACGAGCAGTACTTC

V gene: TRBV30
J gene: TRBJ1-2
D gene: .
clone size: .
CDR3 protein: CAWAMGAGNGYTF
CDR3 DNA: TGTGCCTGGGCTATGGGGGCGGGGAATGGCTACACCTTC

V gene: TRBV7-7
J gene: TRBJ2-2
D gene: .
clone size: .
CDR3 protein: CASSQGRGPMNTGELFF
CDR3 DNA: TGTGCCAGCAGCCAGGGACGGGGACCGATGAACACCGGGGAGCTGTTTTTT

V gene: TRBV4-3
J gene: TRBJ1-2
D gene: .
clone size: .
CDR3 protein: CASSQVLDSGFAGYTF
CDR3 DNA: TGCGCCAGCAGCCAGGTTCTGGACTCGGGGTTTGCTGGCTACACCTTC

V gene: TRBV7-3
J gene: TRBJ2-2
D gene: TRBD1
clone size: .
CDR3 protein: CASSSGWRQGAGGELFF
CDR3 DNA: TGTGCCAGCAGCTCCGGATGGAGACAGGGGGCCGGCGGGGAGCTGTTTTTT

V gene: TRBV7-9
J gene: TRBJ1-6
D gene: TRBD1
clone size: few
CDR3 protein: CASRSGTGPSPLHF
CDR3 DNA: TGTGCCAGCAGGTCCGGGACAGGGCCTTCACCCCTCCACTTT

V gene: TRBV7-2
J gene: TRBJ2-3
D gene: TRBD2
clone size: .
CDR3 protein: CASSQGTRRSHTDTQYF
CDR3 DNA: TGTGCCAGCAGCCAGGGGACTAGACGGAGCCACACAGATACGCAGTATTTT

V gene: TRBV27
J gene: TRBJ1-2
D gene: .
clone size: .
CDR3 protein: CASKSQGYGYTF
CDR3 DNA: TGTGCCAGCAAGAGCCAGGGCTATGGCTACACCTTC

V gene: TRBV2
J gene: TRBJ2-1
D gene: TRBD2
clone size: .
CDR3 protein: CASRWLAGAYNEQFF
CDR3 DNA: TGTGCCAGCAGGTGGCTAGCGGGGGCTTACAATGAGCAGTTCTTC

V gene: TRBV6-1
J gene: TRBJ1-2
D gene: TRBD1
clone size: .
CDR3 protein: CASSEPPGQPYGYTF
CDR3 DNA: TGTGCCAGCAGTGAGCCCCCGGGACAGCCGTATGGCTACACCTTC

V gene: TRBV6-5
J gene: TRBJ2-2
D gene: TRBD1
clone size: .
CDR3 protein: CASSYVRGGGGELFF
CDR3 DNA: TGTGCCAGCAGTTACGTTCGAGGGGGCGGCGGGGAGCTGTTTTTT

V gene: TRBV12-5
J gene: TRBJ2-3
D gene: .
clone size: .
CDR3 protein: CASGPSTDTQYF
CDR3 DNA: TGTGCTAGCGGGCCTAGCACAGATACGCAGTATTTT

V gene: TRBV11-1
J gene: TRBJ2-5
D gene: .
clone size: .
CDR3 protein: CASSPSGTETQYF
CDR3 DNA: TGTGCCAGCAGCCCTTCAGGAACTGAGACCCAGTACTTC

V gene: TRBV15
J gene: TRBJ2-7
D gene: .
clone size: few
CDR3 protein: CATSGFGGYEQYF
CDR3 DNA: TGTGCCACCAGCGGCTTCGGAGGCTACGAGCAGTACTTC

V gene: TRBV19
J gene: TRBJ2-4
D gene: TRBD1
clone size: .
CDR3 protein: CASSRAGTGKNIQYF
CDR3 DNA: TGTGCCAGTAGCCGGGCCGGGACAGGGAAAAACATTCAGTACTTC

V gene: TRBV12-1
J gene: TRBJ1-1
D gene: .
clone size: .
CDR3 protein: CASSFTEAFF
CDR3 DNA: TGTGCCAGCAGCTTCACTGAAGCTTTCTTT

V gene: TRBV5-1
J gene: TRBJ2-7
D gene: TRBD1
clone size: .
CDR3 protein: CASSWGTVSYEQYF
CDR3 DNA: TGCGCCAGCAGCTGGGGGACAGTCTCGTACGAGCAGTACTTC

V gene: TRBV9
J gene: TRBJ2-3
D gene: .
clone size: .
CDR3 protein: CASSVGSIAGTDTQYF
CDR3 DNA: TGTGCCAGCAGCGTAGGGTCTATTGCTGGCACAGATACGCAGTATTTT

V gene: TRBV5-1
J gene: TRBJ1-1
D gene: .
clone size: .
CDR3 protein: CASSLQAGTNTEAFF
CDR3 DNA: TGCGCCAGCAGCTTGCAGGCAGGGACGAACACTGAAGCTTTCTTT

V gene: TRBV28
J gene: TRBJ2-1
D gene: .
clone size: .
CDR3 protein: CASGLVVPNEQFF
CDR3 DNA: TGTGCCAGCGGTCTGGTGGTGCCCAATGAGCAGTTCTTC

V gene: TRBV7-8
J gene: TRBJ2-5
D gene: .
clone size: .
CDR3 protein: CASSLERETQYF
CDR3 DNA: TGTGCCAGCAGCTTAGAGAGGGAGACCCAGTACTTC

V gene: TRBV11-1
J gene: TRBJ2-5
D gene: TRBD1
clone size: .
CDR3 protein: CASSLGTGSGETQYF
CDR3 DNA: TGTGCCAGCAGCCTTGGGACAGGGTCGGGAGAGACCCAGTACTTC

V gene: TRBV18
J gene: TRBJ2-7
D gene: .
clone size: .
CDR3 protein: CASSRDGSYEQYF
CDR3 DNA: TGTGCCAGCTCACGGGACGGCTCATACGAGCAGTACTTC

V gene: TRBV10-3
J gene: TRBJ2-3
D gene: .
clone size: .
CDR3 protein: CAINGGQADTQYF
CDR3 DNA: TGTGCCATCAACGGGGGGCAGGCAGATACGCAGTATTTT

V gene: TRBV7-3
J gene: TRBJ1-3
D gene: .
clone size: .
CDR3 protein: CASSFNSGNTIYF
CDR3 DNA: TGTGCCAGCAGCTTTAACTCCGGAAACACCATATATTTT

V gene: TRBV2
J gene: TRBJ2-7
D gene: .
clone size: .
CDR3 protein: CASRRSRDSTYEQYF
CDR3 DNA: TGTGCCAGCAGACGGAGCCGGGACTCGACCTACGAGCAGTACTTC

V gene: TRBV6-1
J gene: TRBJ2-2
D gene: TRBD1
clone size: .
CDR3 protein: CASSDYRDRGTGELFF
CDR3 DNA: TGTGCCAGCAGTGATTACCGGGACAGGGGAACCGGGGAGCTGTTTTTT

V gene: TRBV5-1
J gene: TRBJ1-1
D gene: .
clone size: .
CDR3 protein: CASSLGSGAAEAFF
CDR3 DNA: TGCGCCAGCAGCTTGGGATCAGGGGCCGCTGAAGCTTTCTTT

V gene: TRBV10-3
J gene: TRBJ1-2
D gene: TRBD1
clone size: .
CDR3 protein: CASRWTGDGYTF
CDR3 DNA: TGTGCCAGCCGTTGGACAGGGGACGGCTACACCTTC

V gene: TRBV18
J gene: TRBJ2-5
D gene: TRBD1
clone size: .
CDR3 protein: CASSPPTGRETQYF
CDR3 DNA: TGTGCCAGCTCACCGCCGACAGGGAGAGAGACCCAGTACTTC

V gene: TRBV7-2
J gene: TRBJ2-2
D gene: .
clone size: .
CDR3 protein: CASMSSRGGNTGELFF
CDR3 DNA: TGTGCCAGCATGTCCTCTAGGGGTGGAAACACCGGGGAGCTGTTTTTT

V gene: TRBV29-1
J gene: TRBJ2-1
D gene: TRBD2
clone size: .
CDR3 protein: CSVERLAGGFNNEQFF
CDR3 DNA: TGCAGCGTTGAACGACTAGCGGGGGGTTTTAACAATGAGCAGTTCTTC

V gene: TRBV19
J gene: TRBJ1-2
D gene: .
clone size: .
CDR3 protein: CATRAGTAYGYTF
CDR3 DNA: TGTGCCACTCGCGCCGGGACGGCCTATGGCTACACCTTC

V gene: TRBV7-9
J gene: TRBJ2-5
D gene: .
clone size: once
CDR3 protein: CASSLQQETQYF
CDR3 DNA: TGTGCCAGCAGCTTACAGCAAGAGACCCAGTACTTC